The clone carrying this TCR beta chain was seen ten or more times. Antigen specificity is unknown. The sample originates from a study of neurological immune-mediated disorders. Findings of the study overall: Expanded clones shared no identical CDR3 amino acid sequences across subjects, which suggested private TCR-beta repertoires in all groups. The greatest degree of TCR clonal expansion was observed in HTLV-1-associated myelopathy, with the lowest in multiple sclerosis, below that of healthy controls.

The unsorted libraries were generated from a total of 2 million PBMCs, which had been stored in RNAlater at -80 C. The method for making cDNA was 5'RACE, and it used 10-nucleotide random UMIs. TCRdb ran MiXCR on the 5' RACE reads and lists one entry per CDR3 protein. The table includes 80,000 to 85,000 distinct CDR3 sequences, 2% to 3% detected once. The germline V gene has CDR1 KGHSH and CDR2 LQKENI. This CDR3 region has 15 residues. V trimming: 4 bases; J trimming: 6 bases; junction bases outside the gene matches: 7. The sample taken for sequencing was PBMCs. This clonotype was sampled from a woman under 40 with multiple sclerosis. The V call is TRBV18, the J call TRBJ2-7, with 12 bases that match TRBD2. For the CDR3, the DNA is TGTGCCAGCTCACGGCCGGGACTAGCGGGCTCCGAGCAGTACTTC. It encodes CASSRPGLAGSEQYF. Variable domain in full (rest from reference TRBV18 and TRBJ2-7): NAGVMQNPRHLVRRRGQEARLRCSPMKGHSHVYWYRQLPEEGLKFMVYLQKENIIDESGMPKERFSAEFPKEGPSILRIQQVVRGDSAAYFCASSRPGLAGSEQYFGPGTRLTVT.